A single T cell receptor beta chain is shown here with its context. Negative magnetic isolation gave CD8+ and CD4+ cells; FACS enriched CD8+ TEMRA. Germline values: CDR1 SGHRS, CDR2 YFSETQ. The CDR3 runs 16 residues. V was cut by 3 bases and J by 2 bases, with 12 bases left in between. The data were obtained in a study of CD8 T cells in Susac syndrome. Random hexamers were used to reverse transcribe roughly 0.45 to 1 ug of RNA. TCRdb independently ran MiXCR on the immunoSEQ multiplex PCR reads; one entry per CDR3 protein. The table includes about 90,000 distinct CDR3 sequences, about 96% detected once.

The sequence was collected from a human donor with Susac syndrome. The chain uses TRBV5-1 and TRBJ2-6, with D perhaps TRBD1 (6 bases). The sequenced material came from CD8+ T cells from PBMCs. CDR3 in amino acids: CASSSLQGAGANVLTF. Written as DNA, the CDR3 is TGCGCCAGCAGCTCCTTACAGGGCGCTGGGGCCAACGTCCTGACTTTC.